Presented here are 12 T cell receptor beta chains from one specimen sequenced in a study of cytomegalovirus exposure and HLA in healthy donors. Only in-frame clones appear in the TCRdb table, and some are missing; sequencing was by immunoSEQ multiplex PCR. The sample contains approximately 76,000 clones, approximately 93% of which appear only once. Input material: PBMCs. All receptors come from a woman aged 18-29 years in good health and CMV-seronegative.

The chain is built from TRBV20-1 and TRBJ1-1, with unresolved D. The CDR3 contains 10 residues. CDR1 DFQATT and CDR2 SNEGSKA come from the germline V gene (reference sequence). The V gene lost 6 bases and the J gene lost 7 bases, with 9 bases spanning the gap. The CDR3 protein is CSALQVEAFF. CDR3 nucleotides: TGCAGTGCGCTCCAGGTTGAAGCTTTCTTT.

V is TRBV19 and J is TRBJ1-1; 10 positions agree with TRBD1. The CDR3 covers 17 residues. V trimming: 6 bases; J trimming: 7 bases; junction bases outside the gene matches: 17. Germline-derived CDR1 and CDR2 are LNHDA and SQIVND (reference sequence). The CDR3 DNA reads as TGTGCCAGTAGAAGGGGACAGGGGACGGTTAAACGATATGAAGCTTTCTTT. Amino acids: CASRRGQGTVKRYEAFF.

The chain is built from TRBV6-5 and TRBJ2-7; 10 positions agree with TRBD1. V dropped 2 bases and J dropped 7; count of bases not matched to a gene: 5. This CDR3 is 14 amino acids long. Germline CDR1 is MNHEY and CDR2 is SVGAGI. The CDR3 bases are TGTGCCAGCAGTTACGGGACAGGGGCGGAAGAGCAGTACTTC. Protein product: CASSYGTGAEEQYF.

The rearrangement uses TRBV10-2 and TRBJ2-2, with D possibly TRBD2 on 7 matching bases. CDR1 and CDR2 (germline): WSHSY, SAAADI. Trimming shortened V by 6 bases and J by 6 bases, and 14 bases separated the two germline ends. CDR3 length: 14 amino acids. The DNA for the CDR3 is TGCGCCAGCAGAACAGGGAGGGTGGCCGGGGAGCTGTTTTTT. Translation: CASRTGRVAGELFF.

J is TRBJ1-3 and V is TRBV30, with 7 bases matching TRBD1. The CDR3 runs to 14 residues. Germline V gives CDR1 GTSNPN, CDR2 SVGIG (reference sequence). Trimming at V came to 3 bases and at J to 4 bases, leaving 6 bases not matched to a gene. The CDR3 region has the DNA TGTGCCTGGAGGCAGACAGGGTCCGGAAACACCATATATTTT. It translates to CAWRQTGSGNTIYF.

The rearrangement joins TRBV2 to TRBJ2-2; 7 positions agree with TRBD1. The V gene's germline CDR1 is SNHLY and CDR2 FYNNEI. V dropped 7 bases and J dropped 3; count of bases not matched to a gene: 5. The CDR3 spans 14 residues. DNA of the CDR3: TGTGCCAGCATCCGGGACAGCGACACCGGGGAGCTGTTTTTT. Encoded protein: CASIRDSDTGELFF.

The CDR3 is CASSRKEGQGSYPDTQYF. CDR3 coding DNA: TGCGCCAGCAGCCGGAAAGAAGGACAGGGCTCCTACCCAGATACGCAGTATTTT. The chain joins TRBV4-1 to TRBJ2-3, with 8 bases aligning to TRBD1. Per the germline V gene, CDR1 is MGHRA and CDR2 is YSYEKL. CDR3 length: 18 amino acids. V lost 4 bases to trimming and J lost 4 bases; unmatched junction nucleotides: 16.

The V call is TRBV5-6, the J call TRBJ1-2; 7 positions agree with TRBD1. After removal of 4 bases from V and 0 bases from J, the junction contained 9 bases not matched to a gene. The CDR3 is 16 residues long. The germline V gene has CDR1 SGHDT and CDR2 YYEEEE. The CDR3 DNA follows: TGTGCCAGCAGCATCGACAGGGACAGAGCTAACTATGGCTACACCTTC. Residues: CASSIDRDRANYGYTF.

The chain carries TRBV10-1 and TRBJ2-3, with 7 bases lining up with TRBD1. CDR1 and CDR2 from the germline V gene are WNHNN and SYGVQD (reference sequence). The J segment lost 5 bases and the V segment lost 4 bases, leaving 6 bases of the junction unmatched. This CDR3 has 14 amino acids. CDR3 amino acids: CASSGRGPGDTQYF. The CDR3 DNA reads TGCGCCAGCAGTGGAAGGGGGCCCGGAGATACGCAGTATTTT.

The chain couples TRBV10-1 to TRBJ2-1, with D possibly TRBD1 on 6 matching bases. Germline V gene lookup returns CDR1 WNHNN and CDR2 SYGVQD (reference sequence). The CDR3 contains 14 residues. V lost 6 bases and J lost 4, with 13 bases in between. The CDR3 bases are TGCGCCAGCAGCCAGGGGCTAGAATACAATGAGCAGTTCTTC. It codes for CASSQGLEYNEQFF.

CDR3 nucleotides: TGTGCCAGCAGTTCCGTCCCGGGACAGGGGGCGGGAGATACGCAGTATTTT. Protein: CASSSVPGQGAGDTQYF. The chain uses TRBV2 and TRBJ2-3, with TRBD1 matching 12 bases. This CDR3 has 17 residues. Germline V gene lookup returns CDR1 SNHLY and CDR2 FYNNEI. V shed 5 bases and J 5 bases; nucleotides not matched to a gene: 11. The whole variable domain, remainder taken from reference TRBV2 and TRBJ2-3, is EPEVTQTPSHQVTQMGQEVILRCVPISNHLYFYWYRQILGQKVEFLVSFYNNEISEKSEIFDDQFSVERPDGSNFTLKIRSTKLEDSAMYFCASSSVPGQGAGDTQYFGPGTRLTVL.

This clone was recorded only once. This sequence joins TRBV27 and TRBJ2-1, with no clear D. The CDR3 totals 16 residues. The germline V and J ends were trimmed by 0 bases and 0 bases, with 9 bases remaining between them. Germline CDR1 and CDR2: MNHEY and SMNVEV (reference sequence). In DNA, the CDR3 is TGTGCCAGCAGTTTATCCCCCTCGGGCTCCTACAATGAGCAGTTCTTC. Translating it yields CASSLSPSGSYNEQFF.